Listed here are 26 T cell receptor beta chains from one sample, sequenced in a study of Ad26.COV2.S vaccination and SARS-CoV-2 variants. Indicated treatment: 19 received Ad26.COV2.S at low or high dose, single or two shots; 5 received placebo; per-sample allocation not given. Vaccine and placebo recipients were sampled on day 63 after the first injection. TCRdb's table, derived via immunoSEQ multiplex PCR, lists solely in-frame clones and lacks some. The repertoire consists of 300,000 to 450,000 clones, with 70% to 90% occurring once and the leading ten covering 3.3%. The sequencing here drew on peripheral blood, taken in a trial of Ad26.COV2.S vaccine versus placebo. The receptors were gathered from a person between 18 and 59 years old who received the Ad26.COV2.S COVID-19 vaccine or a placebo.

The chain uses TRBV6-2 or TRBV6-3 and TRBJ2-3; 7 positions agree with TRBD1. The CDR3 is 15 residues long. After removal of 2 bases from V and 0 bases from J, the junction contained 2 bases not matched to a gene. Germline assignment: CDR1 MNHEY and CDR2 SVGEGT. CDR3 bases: TGTGCCAGCAGTTACGAGGGGGCTAGCACAGATACGCAGTATTTT. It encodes CASSYEGASTDTQYF.

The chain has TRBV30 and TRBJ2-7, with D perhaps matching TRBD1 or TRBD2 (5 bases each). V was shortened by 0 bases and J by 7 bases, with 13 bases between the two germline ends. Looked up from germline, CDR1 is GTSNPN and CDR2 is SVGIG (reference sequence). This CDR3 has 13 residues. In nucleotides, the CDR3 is TGTGCCTGGAGTGTACGGGACCTGGGGGAGCAGTACTTC. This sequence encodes CAWSVRDLGEQYF.

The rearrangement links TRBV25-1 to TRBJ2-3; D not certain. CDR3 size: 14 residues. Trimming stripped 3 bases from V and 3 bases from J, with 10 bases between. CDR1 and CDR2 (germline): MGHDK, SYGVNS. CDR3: CASSDMAATDTQYF. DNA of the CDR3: TGTGCCAGCAGTGATATGGCAGCTACAGATACGCAGTATTTT.

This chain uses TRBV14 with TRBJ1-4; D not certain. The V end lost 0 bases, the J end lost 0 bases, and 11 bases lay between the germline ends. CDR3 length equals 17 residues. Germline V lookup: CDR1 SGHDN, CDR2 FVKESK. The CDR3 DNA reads TGTGCCAGCAGCCAAGATTTTGGTCTCCCAACTAATGAAAAACTGTTTTTT. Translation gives CASSQDFGLPTNEKLFF.

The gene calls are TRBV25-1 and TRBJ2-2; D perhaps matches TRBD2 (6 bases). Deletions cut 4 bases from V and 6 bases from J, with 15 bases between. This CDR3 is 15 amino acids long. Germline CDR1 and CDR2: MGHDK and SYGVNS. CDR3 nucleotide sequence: TGTGCCAGCAGTGCCCCGGGAGATGTGGCCGGGGAGCTGTTTTTT. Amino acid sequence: CASSAPGDVAGELFF.

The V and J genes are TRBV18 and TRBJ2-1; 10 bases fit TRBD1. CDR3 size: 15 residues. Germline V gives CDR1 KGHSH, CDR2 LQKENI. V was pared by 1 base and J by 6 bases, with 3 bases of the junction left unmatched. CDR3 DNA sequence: TGTGCCAGCTCACCACGGGACAGGGGTTCCAATGAGCAGTTCTTC. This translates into CASSPRDRGSNEQFF.

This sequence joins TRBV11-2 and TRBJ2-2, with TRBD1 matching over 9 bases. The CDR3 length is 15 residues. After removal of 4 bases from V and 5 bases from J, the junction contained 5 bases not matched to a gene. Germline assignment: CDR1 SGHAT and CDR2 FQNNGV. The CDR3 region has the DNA TGTGCCAGCAGCTCGGGACAGGGAAAAACCGGGGAGCTGTTTTTT. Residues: CASSSGQGKTGELFF.

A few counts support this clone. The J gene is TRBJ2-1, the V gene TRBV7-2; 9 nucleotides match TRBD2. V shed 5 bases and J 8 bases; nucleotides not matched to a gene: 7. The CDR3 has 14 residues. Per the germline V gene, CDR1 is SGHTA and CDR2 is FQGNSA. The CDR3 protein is CASSPWTSADEQFF. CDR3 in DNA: TGTGCCAGCAGCCCGTGGACTAGCGCAGATGAGCAGTTCTTC.

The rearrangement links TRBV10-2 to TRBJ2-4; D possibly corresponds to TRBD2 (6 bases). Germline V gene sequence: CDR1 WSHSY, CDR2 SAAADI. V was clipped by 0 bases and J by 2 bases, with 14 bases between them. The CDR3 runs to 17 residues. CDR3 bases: TGCGCCAGCAGTGAGTCGGGTAGCGGTTACACCAAAAACATTCAGTACTTC. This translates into CASSESGSGYTKNIQYF.

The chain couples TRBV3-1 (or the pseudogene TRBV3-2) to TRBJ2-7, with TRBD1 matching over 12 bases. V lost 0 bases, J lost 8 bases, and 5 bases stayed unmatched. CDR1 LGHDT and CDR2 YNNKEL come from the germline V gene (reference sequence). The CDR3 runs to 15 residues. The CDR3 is CASSQEFWDRGQQYF. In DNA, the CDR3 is TGTGCCAGCAGCCAAGAATTTTGGGACAGGGGGCAGCAGTACTTC.

The CDR3 region is CASSPSFHEQYF. In nucleotides, the CDR3 is TGTGCCAGCAGCCCCTCATTCCACGAGCAGTACTTC. The rearrangement joins TRBV3-1 (or the pseudogene TRBV3-2) to TRBJ2-7; D unclear. V lost 4 bases, J lost 5 bases, and 9 bases lay in between. The CDR3 loop spans 12 amino acids. The V gene's germline CDR1 is LGHDT and CDR2 YNNKEL (reference sequence).

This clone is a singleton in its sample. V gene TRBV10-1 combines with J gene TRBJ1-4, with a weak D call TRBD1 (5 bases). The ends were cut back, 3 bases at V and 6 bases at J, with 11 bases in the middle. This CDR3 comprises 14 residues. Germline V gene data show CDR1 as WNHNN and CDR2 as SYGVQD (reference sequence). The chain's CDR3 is CASSDGADDEKLFF. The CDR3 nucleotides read TGCGCCAGCAGTGACGGGGCGGATGATGAAAAACTGTTTTTT.

CDR3 sequence: CASFVVGGGNTGELFF. CDR3 nucleotides: TGTGCCAGCTTCGTAGTAGGGGGTGGGAACACCGGGGAGCTGTTTTTT. The V call is TRBV5-5, the J call TRBJ2-2, with D possibly matching TRBD1 (6 bases). CDR1 and CDR2 (germline): SGHKS, YYEKEE (reference sequence). The germline V and J ends were trimmed by 7 bases and 1 base, with 17 bases remaining between them. This CDR3 spans 16 amino acids. The entire variable domain, with the rest obtained from reference TRBV5-5 and TRBJ2-2, is as follows: DAGVTQSPTHLIKTRGQQVTLRCSPISGHKSVSWYQQVLGQGPQFIFQYYEKEERGRGNFPDRFSARQFPNYSSELNVNALLLGDSALYLCASFVVGGGNTGELFFGEGSRLTVL.

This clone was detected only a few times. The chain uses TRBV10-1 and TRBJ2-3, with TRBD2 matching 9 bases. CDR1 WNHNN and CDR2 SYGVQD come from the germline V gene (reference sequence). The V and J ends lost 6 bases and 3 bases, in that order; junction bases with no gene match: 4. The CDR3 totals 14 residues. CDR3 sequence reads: CASSPTSGTDTQYF. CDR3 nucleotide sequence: TGCGCCAGCAGCCCGACTAGCGGTACAGATACGCAGTATTTT.

The CDR3 loop is CASSLGYLREGPRETQYF. CDR3 nucleotides: TGCGCCAGCAGCTTGGGTTACTTGCGGGAGGGCCCTCGAGAGACCCAGTACTTC. J is TRBJ2-5 and V is TRBV5-1, with 9 nucleotides matching TRBD2. The CDR3 length is 18 residues. V lost 0 bases, J lost 4 bases, and 13 bases stayed unmatched. CDR1 and CDR2 (germline): SGHRS, YFSETQ. The full variable domain, rest sourced from reference TRBV5-1 and TRBJ2-5, is KAGVTQTPRYLIKTRGQQVTLSCSPISGHRSVSWYQQTPGQGLQFLFEYFSETQRNKGNFPGRFSGRQFSNSRSEMNVSTLELGDSALYLCASSLGYLREGPRETQYFGPGTRLLVL.

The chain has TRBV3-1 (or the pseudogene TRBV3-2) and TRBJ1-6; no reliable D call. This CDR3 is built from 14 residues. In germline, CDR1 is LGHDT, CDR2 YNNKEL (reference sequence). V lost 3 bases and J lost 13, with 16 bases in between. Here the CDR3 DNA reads TGTGCCAGCAGCCAGAGAGTAACCGGTTCCCCCCTCCACTTT. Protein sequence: CASSQRVTGSPLHF.

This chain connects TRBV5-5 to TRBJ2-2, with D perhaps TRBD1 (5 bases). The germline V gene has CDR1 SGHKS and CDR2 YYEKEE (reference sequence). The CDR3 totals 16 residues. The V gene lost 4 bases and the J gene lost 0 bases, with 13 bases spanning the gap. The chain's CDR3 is CASSLTGNPNTGELFF. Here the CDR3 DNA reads TGTGCCAGCAGCCTTACAGGAAACCCGAACACCGGGGAGCTGTTTTTT.

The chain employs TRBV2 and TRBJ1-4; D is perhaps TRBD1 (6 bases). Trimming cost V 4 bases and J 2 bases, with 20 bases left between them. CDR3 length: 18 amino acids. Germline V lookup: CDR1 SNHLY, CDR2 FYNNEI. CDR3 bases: TGTGCCAGCAGTGGTATTCAAGGGGGAAGATGGACTAATGAAAAACTGTTTTTT. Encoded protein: CASSGIQGGRWTNEKLFF.

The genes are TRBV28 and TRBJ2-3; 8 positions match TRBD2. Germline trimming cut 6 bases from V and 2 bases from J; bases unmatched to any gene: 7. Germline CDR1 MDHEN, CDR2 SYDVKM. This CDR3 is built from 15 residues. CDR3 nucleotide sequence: TGTGCCAGCAGAGTTCGGCGGGGGGTCACAGATACGCAGTATTTT. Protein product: CASRVRRGVTDTQYF.

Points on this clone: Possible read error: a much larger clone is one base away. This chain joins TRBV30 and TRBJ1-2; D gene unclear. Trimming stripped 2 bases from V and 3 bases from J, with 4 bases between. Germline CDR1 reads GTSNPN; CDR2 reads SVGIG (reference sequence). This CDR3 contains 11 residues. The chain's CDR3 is CAWSQHYGYTF. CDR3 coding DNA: TGTGCCTGGAGTCAGCACTATGGCTACACCTTC.

The CDR3: CASSQVGGALGYTF. The CDR3 bases are TGCGCCAGCAGCCAAGTAGGGGGGGCTCTTGGCTACACCTTC. This rearrangement joins TRBV4-1 to TRBJ1-2; possible D gene TRBD1, 6 bases. The CDR3 contains 14 residues. Between the trimmed V and J ends, which lost 1 base and 7 bases, there was a span of 13 bases. Germline values: CDR1 MGHRA, CDR2 YSYEKL.

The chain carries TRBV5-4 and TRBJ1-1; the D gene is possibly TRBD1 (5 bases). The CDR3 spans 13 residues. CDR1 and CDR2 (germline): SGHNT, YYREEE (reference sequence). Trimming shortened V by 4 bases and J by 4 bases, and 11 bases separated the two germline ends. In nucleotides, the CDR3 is TGTGCCAGCAGCCCTAGGGGTCTCACTGAAGCTTTCTTT. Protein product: CASSPRGLTEAFF. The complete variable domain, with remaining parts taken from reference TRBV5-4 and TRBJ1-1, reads ETGVTQSPTHLIKTRGQQVTLRCSSQSGHNTVSWYQQALGQGPQFIFQYYREEENGRGNFPPRFSGLQFPNYSSELNVNALELDDSALYLCASSPRGLTEAFFGQGTRLTVV.

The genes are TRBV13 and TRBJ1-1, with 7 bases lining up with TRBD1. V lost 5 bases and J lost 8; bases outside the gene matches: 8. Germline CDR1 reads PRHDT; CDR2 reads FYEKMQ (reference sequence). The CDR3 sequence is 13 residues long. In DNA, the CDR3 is TGTGCCAGCAGCCGAACAGGGGCACAAGAAGCTTTCTTT. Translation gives CASSRTGAQEAFF. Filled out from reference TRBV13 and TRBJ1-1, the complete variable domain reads AAGVIQSPRHLIKEKRETATLKCYPIPRHDTVYWYQQGPGQDPQFLISFYEKMQSDKGSIPDRFSAQQFSDYHSELNMSSLELGDSALYFCASSRTGAQEAFFGQGTRLTVV.

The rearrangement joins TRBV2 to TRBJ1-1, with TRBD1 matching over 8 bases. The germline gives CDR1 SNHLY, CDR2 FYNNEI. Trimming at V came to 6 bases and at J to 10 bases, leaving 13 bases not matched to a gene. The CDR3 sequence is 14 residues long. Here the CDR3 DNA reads TGTGCCAGCAGGGTGGGACAGGCCGGGTATGCAGCTTTCTTT. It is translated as CASRVGQAGYAAFF.

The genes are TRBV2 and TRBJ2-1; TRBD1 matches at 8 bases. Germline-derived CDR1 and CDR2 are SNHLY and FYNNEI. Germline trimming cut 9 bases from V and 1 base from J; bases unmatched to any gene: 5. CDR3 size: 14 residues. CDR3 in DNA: TGTGCCAGGGCAAGGACAGGGTCCTACAATGAGCAGTTCTTC. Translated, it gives CARARTGSYNEQFF.

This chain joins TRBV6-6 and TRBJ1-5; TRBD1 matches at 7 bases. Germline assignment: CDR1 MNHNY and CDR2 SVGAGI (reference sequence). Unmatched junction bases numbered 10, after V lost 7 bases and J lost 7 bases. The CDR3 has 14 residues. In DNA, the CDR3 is TGTGCCAGCAACATCCGACAGGGAGGGCAGCCCCAGCATTTT. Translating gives CASNIRQGGQPQHF.